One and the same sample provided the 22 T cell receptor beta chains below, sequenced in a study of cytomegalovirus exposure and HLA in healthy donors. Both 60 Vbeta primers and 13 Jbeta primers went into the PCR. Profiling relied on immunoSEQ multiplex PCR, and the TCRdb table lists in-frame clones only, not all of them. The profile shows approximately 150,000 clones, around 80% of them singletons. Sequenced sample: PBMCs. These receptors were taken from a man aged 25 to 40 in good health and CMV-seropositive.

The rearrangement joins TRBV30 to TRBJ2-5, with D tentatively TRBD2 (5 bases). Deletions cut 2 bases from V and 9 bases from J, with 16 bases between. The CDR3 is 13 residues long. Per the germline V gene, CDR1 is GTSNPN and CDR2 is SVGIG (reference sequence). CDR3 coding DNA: TGTGCCTGGAGTCCGGCTTCCCGGGGTGCCCAGTACTTC. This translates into CAWSPASRGAQYF.

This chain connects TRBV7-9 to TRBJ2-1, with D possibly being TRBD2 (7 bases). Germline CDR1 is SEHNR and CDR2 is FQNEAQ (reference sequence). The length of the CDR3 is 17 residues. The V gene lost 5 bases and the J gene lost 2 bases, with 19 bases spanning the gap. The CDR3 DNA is TGTGCCAGCAGCCTCCGGTGGACGGGGGGCCCCTACAATGAGCAGTTCTTC. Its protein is CASSLRWTGGPYNEQFF.

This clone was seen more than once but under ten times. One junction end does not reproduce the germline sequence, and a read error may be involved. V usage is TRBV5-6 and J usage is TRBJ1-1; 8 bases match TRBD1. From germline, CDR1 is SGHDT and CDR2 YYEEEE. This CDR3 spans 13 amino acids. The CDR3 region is CASSLGTGTGAFF. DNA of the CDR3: TGTGCCAGCAGCTTGGGGACAGGGACTGGAGCTTTCTTT.

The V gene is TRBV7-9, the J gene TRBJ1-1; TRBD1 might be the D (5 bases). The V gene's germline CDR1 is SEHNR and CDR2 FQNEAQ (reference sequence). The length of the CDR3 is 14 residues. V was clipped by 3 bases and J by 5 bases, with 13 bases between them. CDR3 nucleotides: TGTGCCAGCAGCTTGACAGCAGTGGGGACTGAAGCTTTCTTT. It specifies CASSLTAVGTEAFF.

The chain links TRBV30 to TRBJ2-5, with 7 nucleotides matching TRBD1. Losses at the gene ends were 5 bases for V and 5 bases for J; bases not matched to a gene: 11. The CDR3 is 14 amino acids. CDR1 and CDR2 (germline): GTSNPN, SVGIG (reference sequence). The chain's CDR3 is CAWEGQARGETQYF. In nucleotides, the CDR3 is TGTGCCTGGGAAGGACAGGCTCGGGGTGAGACCCAGTACTTC.

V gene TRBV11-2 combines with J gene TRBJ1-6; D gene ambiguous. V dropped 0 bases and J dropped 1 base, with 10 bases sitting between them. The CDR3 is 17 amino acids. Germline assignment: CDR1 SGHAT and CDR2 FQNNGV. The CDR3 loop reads CASSLDGPGSYNSPLHF. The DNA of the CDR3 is TGTGCCAGCAGCTTAGATGGTCCGGGATCCTATAATTCACCCCTCCACTTT.

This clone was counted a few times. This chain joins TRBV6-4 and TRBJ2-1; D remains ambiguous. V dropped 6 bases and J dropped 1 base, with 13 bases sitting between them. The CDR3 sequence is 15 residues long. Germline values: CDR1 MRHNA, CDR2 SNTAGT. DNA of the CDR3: TGTGCCAGCAGCCTTACAGAGACATCCTACAATGAGCAGTTCTTC. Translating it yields CASSLTETSYNEQFF.

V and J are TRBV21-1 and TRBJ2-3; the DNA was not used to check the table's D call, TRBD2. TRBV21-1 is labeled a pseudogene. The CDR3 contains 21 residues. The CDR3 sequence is CASSTPKGGGIAGERTDTQYF. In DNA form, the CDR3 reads TGTGCCAGCAGCACGCCAAAAGGGGGAGGGATAGCGGGGGAGCGCACAGATACGCAGTATTTT.

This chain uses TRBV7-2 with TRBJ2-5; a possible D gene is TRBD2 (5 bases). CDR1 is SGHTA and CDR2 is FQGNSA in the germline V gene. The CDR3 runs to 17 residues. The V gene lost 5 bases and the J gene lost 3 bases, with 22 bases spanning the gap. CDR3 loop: CASSPVGGGPFEETQYF. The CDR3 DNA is TGTGCCAGCAGCCCGGTGGGTGGAGGACCATTTGAAGAGACCCAGTACTTC.

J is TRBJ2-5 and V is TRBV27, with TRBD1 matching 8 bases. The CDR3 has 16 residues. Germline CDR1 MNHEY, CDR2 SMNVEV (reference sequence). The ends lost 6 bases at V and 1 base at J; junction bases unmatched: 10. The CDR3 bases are TGTGCCAGCAGGCCCACCTCGGACAGGGTCCAAGAGACCCAGTACTTC. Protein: CASRPTSDRVQETQYF.

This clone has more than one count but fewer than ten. The CDR3 here is CASSLFGQDSYEQYF. DNA for the CDR3: TGTGCCAGCAGCTTATTCGGACAGGACTCCTACGAGCAGTACTTC. The V call is TRBV11-3, the J call TRBJ2-7, with TRBD1 matching over 7 bases. Germline V gene sequence: CDR1 SGHNT, CDR2 YENEEA. The CDR3 has 15 amino acids. V lost 2 bases to trimming and J lost 0 bases; unmatched junction nucleotides: 4. Filled out from reference TRBV11-3 and TRBJ2-7, the complete variable domain reads EAGVVQSPRYKIIEKKQPVAFWCNPISGHNTLYWYLQNLGQGPELLIRYENEEAVDDSQLPKDRFSAERLKGVDSTLKIQPAELGDSAVYLCASSLFGQDSYEQYFGPGTRLTVT.

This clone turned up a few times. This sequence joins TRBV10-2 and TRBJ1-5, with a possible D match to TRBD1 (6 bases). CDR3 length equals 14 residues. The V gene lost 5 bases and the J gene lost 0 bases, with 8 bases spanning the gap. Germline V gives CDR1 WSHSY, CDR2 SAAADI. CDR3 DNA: TGCGCCAGCAGTACAGGGAATAGCAATCAGCCCCAGCATTTT. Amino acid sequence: CASSTGNSNQPQHF.

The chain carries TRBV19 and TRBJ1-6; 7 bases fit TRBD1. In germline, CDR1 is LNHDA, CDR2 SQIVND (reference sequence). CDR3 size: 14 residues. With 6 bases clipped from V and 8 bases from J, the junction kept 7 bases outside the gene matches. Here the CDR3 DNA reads TGTGCCAGTAGCATGTACAGGGGTGATTCACCCCTCCACTTT. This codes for CASSMYRGDSPLHF.

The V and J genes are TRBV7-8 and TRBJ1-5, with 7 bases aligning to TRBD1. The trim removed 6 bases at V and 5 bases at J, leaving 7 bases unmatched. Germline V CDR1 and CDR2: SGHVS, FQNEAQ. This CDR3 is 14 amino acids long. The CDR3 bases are TGTGCCAGCAGTCTAGACAGGGAGGATCAGCCCCAGCATTTT. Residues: CASSLDREDQPQHF.

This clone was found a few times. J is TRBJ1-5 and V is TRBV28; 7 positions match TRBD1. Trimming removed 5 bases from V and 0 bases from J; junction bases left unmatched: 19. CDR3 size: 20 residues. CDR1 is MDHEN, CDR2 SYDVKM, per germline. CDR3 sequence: CASSTLEQGPFPYSNQPQHF. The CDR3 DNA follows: TGTGCCAGCAGTACTTTGGAACAGGGGCCCTTTCCCTATAGCAATCAGCCCCAGCATTTT.

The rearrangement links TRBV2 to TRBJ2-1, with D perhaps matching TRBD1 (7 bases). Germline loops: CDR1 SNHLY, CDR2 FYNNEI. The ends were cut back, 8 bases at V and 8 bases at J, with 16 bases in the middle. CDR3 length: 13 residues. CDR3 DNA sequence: TGTGCCAGCGCGGGACAGTTTAGGGATGAGCAGTTCTTC. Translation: CASAGQFRDEQFF. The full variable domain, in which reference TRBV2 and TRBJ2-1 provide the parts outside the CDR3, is EPEVTQTPSHQVTQMGQEVILRCVPISNHLYFYWYRQILGQKVEFLVSFYNNEISEKSEIFDDQFSVERPDGSNFTLKIRSTKLEDSAMYFCASAGQFRDEQFFGPGTRLTVL.

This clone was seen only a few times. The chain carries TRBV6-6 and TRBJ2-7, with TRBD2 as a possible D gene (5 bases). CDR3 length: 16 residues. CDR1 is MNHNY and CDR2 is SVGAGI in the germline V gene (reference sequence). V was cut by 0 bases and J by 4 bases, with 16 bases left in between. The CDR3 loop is CASSYSMAVRGYEQYF. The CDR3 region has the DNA TGTGCCAGCAGTTACTCGATGGCGGTACGGGGTTACGAGCAGTACTTC.

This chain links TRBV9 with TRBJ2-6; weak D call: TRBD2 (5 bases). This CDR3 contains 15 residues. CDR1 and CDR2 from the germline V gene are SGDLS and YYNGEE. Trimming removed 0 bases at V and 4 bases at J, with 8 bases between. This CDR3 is CASSVVRGGANVLTF. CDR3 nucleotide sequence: TGTGCCAGCAGCGTAGTCCGGGGAGGGGCCAACGTCCTGACTTTC.

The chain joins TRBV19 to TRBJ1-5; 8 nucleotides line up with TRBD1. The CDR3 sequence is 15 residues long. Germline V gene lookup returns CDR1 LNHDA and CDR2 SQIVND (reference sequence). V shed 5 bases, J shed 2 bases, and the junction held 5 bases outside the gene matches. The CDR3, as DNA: TGTGCCAGTAGTGTGGACAGGGAAGGCAATCAGCCCCAGCATTTT. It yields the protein CASSVDREGNQPQHF.

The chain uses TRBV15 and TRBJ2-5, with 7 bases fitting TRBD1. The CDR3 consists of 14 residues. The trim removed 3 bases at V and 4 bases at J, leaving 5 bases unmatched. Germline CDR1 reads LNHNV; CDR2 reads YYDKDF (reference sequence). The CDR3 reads CATSSSRGRETQYF. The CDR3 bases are TGTGCCACCAGCAGCTCTAGGGGGCGAGAGACCCAGTACTTC.

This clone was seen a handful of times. This CDR3 reads CASSYSPDQPQHF. CDR3 nucleotide sequence: TGTGCCAGCAGTTACTCGCCAGATCAGCCCCAGCATTTT. The chain is built from TRBV6-6 and TRBJ1-5; no clear D gene. Germline V gives CDR1 MNHNY, CDR2 SVGAGI (reference sequence). Trimming cost V 0 bases and J 5 bases, with 5 bases left between them. The CDR3 loop spans 13 amino acids.

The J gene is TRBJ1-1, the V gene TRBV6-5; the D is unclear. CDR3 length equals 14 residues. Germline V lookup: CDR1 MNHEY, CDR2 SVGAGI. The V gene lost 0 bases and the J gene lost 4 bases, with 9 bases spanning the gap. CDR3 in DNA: TGTGCCAGCAGTTACTCGAGGGTAGGCACTGAAGCTTTCTTT. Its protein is CASSYSRVGTEAFF.